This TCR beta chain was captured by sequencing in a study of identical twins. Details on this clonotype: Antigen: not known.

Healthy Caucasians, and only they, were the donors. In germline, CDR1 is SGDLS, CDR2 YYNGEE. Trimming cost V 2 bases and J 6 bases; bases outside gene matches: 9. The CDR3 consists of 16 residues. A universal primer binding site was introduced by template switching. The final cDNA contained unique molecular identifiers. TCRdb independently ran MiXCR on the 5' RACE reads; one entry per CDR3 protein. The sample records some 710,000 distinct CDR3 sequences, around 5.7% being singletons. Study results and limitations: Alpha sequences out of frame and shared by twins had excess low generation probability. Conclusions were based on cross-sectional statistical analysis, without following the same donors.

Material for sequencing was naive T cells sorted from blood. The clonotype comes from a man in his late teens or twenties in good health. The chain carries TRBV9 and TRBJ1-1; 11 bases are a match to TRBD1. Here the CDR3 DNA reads TGTGCCAGCAGCGTTGGACAGGGGGCTATTAGGGCTGAAGCTTTCTTT. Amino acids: CASSVGQGAIRAEAFF.